The table lists the clone carrying this T cell receptor beta chain with many counts. What it binds is not known. Looked up from germline, CDR1 is SGHTA and CDR2 is FQGNSA. The CDR3 totals 13 residues. V was cut by 0 bases and J by 4 bases, with 6 bases left in between. The sample belongs to a study of T cell repertoires in cytomegalovirus infection. Whole-study results and caveats: Ex vivo, HLA-C-restricted CMV-specific TCR beta clonotypes prevailed over the rest of the response.

TCRdb re-derived calls from the reads in MiXCR, one entry per CDR3 protein. The repertoire holds under 450,000 distinct CDR3 sequences, with roughly a third as singletons. The sequences come from cultured PBMCs, collected from culture after CMV antigen stimulation. V usage is TRBV7-2 and J usage is TRBJ2-5; no clear D gene. This clonotype was sampled from a human donor in good health (CMV status not recorded). Some clones in this sample may be carry-over from other donors' samples. The CDR3 DNA follows: TGTGCCAGCAGCTTAGCGCAAGCAGAGACCCAGTACTTC. Amino acids: CASSLAQAETQYF.